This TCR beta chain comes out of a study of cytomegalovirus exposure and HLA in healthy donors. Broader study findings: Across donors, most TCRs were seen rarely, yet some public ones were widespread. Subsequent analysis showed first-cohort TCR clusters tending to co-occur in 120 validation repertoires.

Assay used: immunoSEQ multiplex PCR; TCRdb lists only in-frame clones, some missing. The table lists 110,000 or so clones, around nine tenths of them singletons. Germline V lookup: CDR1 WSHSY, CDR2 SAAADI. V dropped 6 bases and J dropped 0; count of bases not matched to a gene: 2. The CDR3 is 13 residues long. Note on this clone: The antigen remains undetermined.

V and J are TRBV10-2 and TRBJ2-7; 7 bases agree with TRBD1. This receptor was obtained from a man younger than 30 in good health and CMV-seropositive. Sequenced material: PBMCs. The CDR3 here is CASRGDSSYEQYF. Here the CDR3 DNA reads TGCGCCAGCAGGGGGGACAGCTCCTACGAGCAGTACTTC.